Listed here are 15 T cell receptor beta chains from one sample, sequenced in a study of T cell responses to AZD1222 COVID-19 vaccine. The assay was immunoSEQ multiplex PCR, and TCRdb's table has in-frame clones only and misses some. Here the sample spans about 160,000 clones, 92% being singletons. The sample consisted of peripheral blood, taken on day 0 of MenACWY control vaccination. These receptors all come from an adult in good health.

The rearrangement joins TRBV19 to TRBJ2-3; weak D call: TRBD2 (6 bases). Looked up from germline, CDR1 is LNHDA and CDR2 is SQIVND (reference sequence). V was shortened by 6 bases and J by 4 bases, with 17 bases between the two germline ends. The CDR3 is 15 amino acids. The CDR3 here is CASRWTNVRPDTQYF. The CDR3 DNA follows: TGTGCCAGTAGATGGACTAACGTACGCCCAGATACGCAGTATTTT.

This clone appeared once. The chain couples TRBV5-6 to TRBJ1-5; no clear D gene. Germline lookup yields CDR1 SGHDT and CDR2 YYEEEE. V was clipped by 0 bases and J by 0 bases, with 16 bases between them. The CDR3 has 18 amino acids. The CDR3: CASSLGEGGGYSNQPQHF. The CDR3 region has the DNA TGTGCCAGCAGCTTGGGGGAGGGAGGCGGATATAGCAATCAGCCCCAGCATTTT. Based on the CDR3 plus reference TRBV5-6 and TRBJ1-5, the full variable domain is DAGVTQSPTHLIKTRGQQVTLRCSPKSGHDTVSWYQQALGQGPQFIFQYYEEEERQRGNFPDRFSGHQFPNYSSELNVNALLLGDSALYLCASSLGEGGGYSNQPQHFGDGTRLSIL.

The CDR3, as DNA: TGTGCCAGCAGCGTAGCCTACGCAGATACGCAGTATTTT. Its translation is CASSVAYADTQYF. The rearrangement joins TRBV9 to TRBJ2-3, with unresolved D. Between the trimmed V and J ends, which lost 0 bases and 4 bases, there was a span of 6 bases. Germline CDR1 SGDLS, CDR2 YYNGEE. CDR3 length: 13 residues.

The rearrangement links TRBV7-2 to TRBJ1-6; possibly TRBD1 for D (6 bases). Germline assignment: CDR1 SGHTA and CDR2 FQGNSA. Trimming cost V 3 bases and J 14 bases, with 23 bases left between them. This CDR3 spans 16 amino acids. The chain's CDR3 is CASSFGVRGSRSSLHF. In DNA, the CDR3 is TGTGCCAGCAGCTTCGGGGTAAGGGGGTCCAGGTCCTCCCTCCACTTT.

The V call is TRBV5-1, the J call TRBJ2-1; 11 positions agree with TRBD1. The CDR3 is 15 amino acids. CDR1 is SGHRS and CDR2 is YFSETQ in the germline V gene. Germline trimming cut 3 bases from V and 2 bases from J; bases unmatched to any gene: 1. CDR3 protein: CASSSGQGAYNEQFF. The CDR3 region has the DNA TGCGCCAGCAGCTCGGGACAGGGGGCCTACAATGAGCAGTTCTTC.

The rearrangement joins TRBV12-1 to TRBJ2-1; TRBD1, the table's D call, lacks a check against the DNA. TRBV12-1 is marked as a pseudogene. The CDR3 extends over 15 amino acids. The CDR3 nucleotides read TGTGCCAGCACCACAAGTGTGGGGACAACAAATGAGCAGTTCTTC. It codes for CASTTSVGTTNEQFF.

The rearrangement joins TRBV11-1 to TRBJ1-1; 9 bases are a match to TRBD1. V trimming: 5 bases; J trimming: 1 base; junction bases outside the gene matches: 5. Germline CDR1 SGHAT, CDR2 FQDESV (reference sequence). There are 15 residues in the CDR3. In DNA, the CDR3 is TGTGCCAGCAGCGCGGACAGGGGATGGAACACTGAAGCTTTCTTT. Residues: CASSADRGWNTEAFF.

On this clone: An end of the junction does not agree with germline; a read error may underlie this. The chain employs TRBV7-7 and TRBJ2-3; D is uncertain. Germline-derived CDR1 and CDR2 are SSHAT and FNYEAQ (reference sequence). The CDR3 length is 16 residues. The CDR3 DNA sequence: TGTGCTAGCAGCTTAGGTTCAGGCCTTAGCACAGATACGCAGTATTTT. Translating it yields CASSLGSGLSTDTQYF. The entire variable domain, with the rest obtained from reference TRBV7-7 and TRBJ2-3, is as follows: GAGVSQSPRYKVTKRGQDVTLRCDPISSHATLYWYQQALGQGPEFLTYFNYEAQPDKSGLPSDRFSAERPEGSISTLTIQRTEQRDSAMYRCASSLGSGLSTDTQYFGPGTRLTVL.

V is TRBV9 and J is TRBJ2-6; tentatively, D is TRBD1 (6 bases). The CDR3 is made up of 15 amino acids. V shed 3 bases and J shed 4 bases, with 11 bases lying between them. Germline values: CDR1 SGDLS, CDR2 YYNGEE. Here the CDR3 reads CASSDTGLGANVLTF. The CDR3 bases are TGTGCCAGCAGCGACACAGGGTTAGGGGCCAACGTCCTGACTTTC. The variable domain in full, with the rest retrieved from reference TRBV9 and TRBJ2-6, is DSGVTQTPKHLITATGQRVTLRCSPRSGDLSVYWYQQSLDQGLQFLIQYYNGEERAKGNILERFSAQQFPDLHSELNLSSLELGDSALYFCASSDTGLGANVLTFGAGSRLTVL.

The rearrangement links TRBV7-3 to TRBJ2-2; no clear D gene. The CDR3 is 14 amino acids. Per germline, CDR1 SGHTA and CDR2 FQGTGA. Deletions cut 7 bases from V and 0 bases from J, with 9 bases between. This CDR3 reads CASTLLANTGELFF. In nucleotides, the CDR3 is TGTGCCAGCACCCTTCTGGCGAACACCGGGGAGCTGTTTTTT.

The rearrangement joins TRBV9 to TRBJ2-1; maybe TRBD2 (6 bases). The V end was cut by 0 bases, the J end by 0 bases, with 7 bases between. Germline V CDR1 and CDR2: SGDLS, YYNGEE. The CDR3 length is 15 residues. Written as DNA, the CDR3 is TGTGCCAGCAGCGTAGGGACTACCTCCTACAATGAGCAGTTCTTC. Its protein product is CASSVGTTSYNEQFF.

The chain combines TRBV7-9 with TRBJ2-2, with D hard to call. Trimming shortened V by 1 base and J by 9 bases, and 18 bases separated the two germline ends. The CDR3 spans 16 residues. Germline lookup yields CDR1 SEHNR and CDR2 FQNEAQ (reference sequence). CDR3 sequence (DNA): TGTGCCAGCAGCTTAGGGGCCCAAACGACGGGCCGGGAGCTGTTTTTT. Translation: CASSLGAQTTGRELFF.

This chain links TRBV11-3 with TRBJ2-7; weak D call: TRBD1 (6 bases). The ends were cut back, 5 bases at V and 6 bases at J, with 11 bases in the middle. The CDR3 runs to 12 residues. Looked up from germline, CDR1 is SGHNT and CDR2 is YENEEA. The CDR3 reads CASSPGQSEQYF. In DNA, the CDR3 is TGTGCCAGCAGCCCCGGACAGTCCGAGCAGTACTTC.

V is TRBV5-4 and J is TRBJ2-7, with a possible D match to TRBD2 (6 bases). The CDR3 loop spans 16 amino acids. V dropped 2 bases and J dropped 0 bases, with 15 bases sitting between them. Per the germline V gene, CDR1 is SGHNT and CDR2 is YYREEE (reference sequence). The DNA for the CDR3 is TGTGCCAGCAGCTTCGGGGCTAGCGCAAGCTCCTACGAGCAGTACTTC. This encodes CASSFGASASSYEQYF.

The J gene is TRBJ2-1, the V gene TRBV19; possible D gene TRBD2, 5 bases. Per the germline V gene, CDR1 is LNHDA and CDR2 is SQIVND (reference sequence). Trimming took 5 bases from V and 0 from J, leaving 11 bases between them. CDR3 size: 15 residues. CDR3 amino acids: CASSGAVRSYNEQFF. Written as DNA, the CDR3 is TGTGCCAGTAGTGGAGCGGTTCGCTCCTACAATGAGCAGTTCTTC.